This T cell receptor (beta chain) stems from a study of cytomegalovirus exposure and HLA in healthy donors. Assay: immunoSEQ multiplex PCR; the TCRdb copy retains only in-frame clones and omits some. Of about 54,000 clones listed, over 85% are singletons. In germline, CDR1 is GTSNPN, CDR2 SVGIG (reference sequence). Trimming pared 2 bases from V and 1 base from J, leaving 11 bases between. The CDR3 runs to 15 residues. In this sample, this clone turned up once. The receptor's source is a woman between 18 and 29 years old in good health and CMV-seropositive. The sample taken for sequencing was PBMCs. The chain joins TRBV30 to TRBJ2-2; D is unresolved. In nucleotides, the CDR3 is TGTGCCTGGAGTTCCGTAGAAGTGAACACCGGGGAGCTGTTTTTT. As protein: CAWSSVEVNTGELFF. Based on the CDR3 plus reference TRBV30 and TRBJ2-2, the full variable domain is SQTIHQWPATLVQPVGSPLSLECTVEGTSNPNLYWYRQAAGRGLQLLFYSVGIGQISSEVPQNLSASRPQDRQFILSSKKLLLSDSGFYLCAWSSVEVNTGELFFGEGSRLTVL.